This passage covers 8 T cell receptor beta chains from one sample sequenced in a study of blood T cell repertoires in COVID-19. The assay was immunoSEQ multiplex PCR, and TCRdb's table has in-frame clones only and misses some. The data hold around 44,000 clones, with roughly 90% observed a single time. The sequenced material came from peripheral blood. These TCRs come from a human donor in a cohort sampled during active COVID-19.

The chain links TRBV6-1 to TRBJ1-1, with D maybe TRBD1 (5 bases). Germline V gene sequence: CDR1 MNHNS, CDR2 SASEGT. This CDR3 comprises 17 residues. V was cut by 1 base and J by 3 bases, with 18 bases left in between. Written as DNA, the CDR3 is TGTGCCAGCAGTGAAGTCCCCCGCAGGGAAGCGTACACTGAAGCTTTCTTT. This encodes CASSEVPRREAYTEAFF.

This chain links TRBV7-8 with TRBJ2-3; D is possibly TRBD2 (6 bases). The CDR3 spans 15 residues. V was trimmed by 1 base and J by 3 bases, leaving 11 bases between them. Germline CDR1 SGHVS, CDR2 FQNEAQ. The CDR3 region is CASSLVRRGTDTQYF. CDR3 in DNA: TGTGCCAGCAGCTTAGTGAGGCGGGGAACAGATACGCAGTATTTT.

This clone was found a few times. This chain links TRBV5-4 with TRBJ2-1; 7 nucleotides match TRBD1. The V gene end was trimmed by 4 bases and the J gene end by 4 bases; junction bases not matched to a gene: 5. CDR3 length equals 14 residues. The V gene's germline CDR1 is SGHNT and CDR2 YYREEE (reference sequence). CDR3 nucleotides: TGTGCCAGCAGCCCAGGGACAGAGTACAATGAGCAGTTCTTC. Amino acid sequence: CASSPGTEYNEQFF.

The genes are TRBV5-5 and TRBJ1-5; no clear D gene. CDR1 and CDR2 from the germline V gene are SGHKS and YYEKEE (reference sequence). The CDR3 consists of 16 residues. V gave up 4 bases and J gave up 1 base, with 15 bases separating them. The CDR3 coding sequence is TGTGCCAGCAGCCTAATGAGTGGGCGCAGCAATCAGCCCCAGCATTTT. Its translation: CASSLMSGRSNQPQHF.

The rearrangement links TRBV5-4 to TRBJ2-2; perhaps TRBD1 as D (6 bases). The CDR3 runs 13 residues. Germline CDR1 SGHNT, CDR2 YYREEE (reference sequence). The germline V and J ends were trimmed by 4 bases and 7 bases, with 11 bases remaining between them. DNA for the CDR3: TGTGCCAGCAGCCGGGACAACCTCGGGGAGCTGTTTTTT. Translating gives CASSRDNLGELFF.

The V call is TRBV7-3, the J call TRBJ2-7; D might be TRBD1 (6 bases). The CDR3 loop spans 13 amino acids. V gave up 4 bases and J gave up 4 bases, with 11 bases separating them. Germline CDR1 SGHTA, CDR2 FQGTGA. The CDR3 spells CASSSSQGYEQYF. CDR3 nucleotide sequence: TGTGCCAGCAGCTCCTCACAGGGTTACGAGCAGTACTTC.

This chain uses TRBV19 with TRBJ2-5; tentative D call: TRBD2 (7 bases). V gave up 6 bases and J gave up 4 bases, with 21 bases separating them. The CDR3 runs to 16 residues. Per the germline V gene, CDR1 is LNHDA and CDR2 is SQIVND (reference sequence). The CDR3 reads CASSSSRTGRGETQYF. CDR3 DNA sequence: TGTGCCAGTAGCAGCAGCCGTACAGGGAGGGGAGAGACCCAGTACTTC.

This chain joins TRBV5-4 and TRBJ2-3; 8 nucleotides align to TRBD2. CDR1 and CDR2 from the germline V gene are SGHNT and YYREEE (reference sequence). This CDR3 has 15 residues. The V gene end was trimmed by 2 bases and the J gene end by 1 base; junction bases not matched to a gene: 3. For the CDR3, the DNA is TGTGCCAGCAGCTTTATGACTAGCGGCACAGATACGCAGTATTTT. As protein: CASSFMTSGTDTQYF.